The rows below give T cell receptor beta chains drawn from one sample of a study of a mutant IDH1 vaccine in newly diagnosed glioma. Their antigen targets remain unknown. Here immunoSEQ multiplex PCR was the method, and the copy in TCRdb shows in-frame clones only, minus some. The table shows about 54,000 clones, with under 90% occurring only once. Sequenced here: PBMCs, sampled from a glioma patient whose treatment included an IDH1 peptide vaccine. These receptors originate from a woman younger than 35 with glioma. The CDR3 runs from the conserved cysteine through the conserved F or W. D genes are given only for firm matches. The listing skips clone size in some rows; elsewhere it reads once, few, many or a size class.

.	TRBV7-6	TRBD2	TRBJ2-1	CASGGLAGGNYNEQFF
.	TRBV11-2	TRBD2	TRBJ2-3	CASSRLAGTDTQYF
.	TRBV7-9	.	TRBJ2-7	CASSLLEEEYF
.	TRBV15	.	TRBJ2-1	CATSTIFGTYNEQFF
.	TRBV9	.	TRBJ1-3	CASSATVSGNTIYF
.	TRBV27	.	TRBJ1-2	CASSPRTDGYTF
.	TRBV19	.	TRBJ2-3	CASSLQGRTDTQYF
.	TRBV11-2	.	TRBJ1-4	CASSFGTVNEKLFF
.	TRBV9	.	TRBJ1-3	CASSVTRDNTIYF
.	TRBV9	.	TRBJ1-2	CASSVGERVFYGYTF
.	TRBV13	TRBD2	TRBJ2-1	CASSLRGGQREQFF
.	TRBV27	.	TRBJ2-7	CASSSGAFYEQYF
.	TRBV4-3	.	TRBJ1-1	CASSQDLGGPEGAFF
once	TRBV6-1	TRBD2	TRBJ2-3	CASRSLAGSTDTQYF
once	TRBV5-1	TRBD1	TRBJ1-1	CASTRTGARDTEAFF
.	TRBV30	.	TRBJ1-2	CAWSPTSNNYGYTF
few	TRBV25-1	.	TRBJ2-7	CASSAPGTYEQYF
.	TRBV15	.	TRBJ2-1	CATSRGPGNEQFF
.	TRBV25-1	.	TRBJ1-1	CASSGRGNTEAFF
.	TRBV6-4	.	TRBJ2-1	CASSDSPEDYNEQFF